A selection of T cell receptor beta chains follows, all from one sample in a study of T-cell memory formation after mild COVID-19. TCRdb fed the 5' RACE reads into MiXCR, producing one record per CDR3 protein. The sample records about 200,000 distinct CDR3 sequences, 16% being singletons. Material: PBMCs or a T cell subset sorted from them (not recorded which). Every receptor here comes from an adult woman who had mild COVID-19 (a few samples of this study predate the infection). Cell type and time point are not known. The CDR3 runs from the conserved cysteine through the conserved F or W. The order of the fields is clone size, CDR3 length, J gene, D gene, V gene, CDR3 protein, CDR3 DNA. A D gene is named only where the DNA matches it firmly. Expanded clones get a size class; other rows say once, few or many, or leave the size out.

clone_size: few
cdr3_length: 15
j_call: TRBJ2-3
d_call: TRBD1
v_call: TRBV11-2
cdr3_aa: CASSSDRGDADTQYF
cdr3_nt: TGTGCCAGCAGCTCGGACAGGGGGGACGCAGATACGCAGTATTTT

clone_size: few
cdr3_length: 15
j_call: TRBJ2-1
d_call: TRBD2
v_call: TRBV7-2
cdr3_aa: CASRLAGGFYNEQFF
cdr3_nt: TGTGCCAGCAGACTAGCGGGGGGGTTCTACAATGAGCAGTTCTTC

clone_size: few
cdr3_length: 14
j_call: TRBJ2-7
d_call: TRBD2
v_call: TRBV20-1
cdr3_aa: CSATSGGASYEQYF
cdr3_nt: TGCAGTGCTACAAGCGGGGGGGCCTCCTACGAGCAGTACTTC

clone_size: many
cdr3_length: 15
j_call: TRBJ1-3
d_call: -
v_call: TRBV5-1
cdr3_aa: CASTVDGSSGNTIYF
cdr3_nt: TGCGCCAGCACCGTCGACGGAAGCTCTGGAAACACCATATATTTT

clone_size: -
cdr3_length: 15
j_call: TRBJ1-5
d_call: TRBD1
v_call: TRBV19
cdr3_aa: CASSIDRGQSQPQHF
cdr3_nt: TGTGCCAGTAGTATTGACAGGGGGCAAAGTCAGCCCCAGCATTTT

clone_size: -
cdr3_length: 12
j_call: TRBJ2-1
d_call: -
v_call: TRBV7-2
cdr3_aa: CASSPLVNEQFF
cdr3_nt: TGTGCCAGCAGCCCACTAGTAAATGAGCAGTTCTTC

clone_size: few
cdr3_length: 16
j_call: TRBJ2-7
d_call: TRBD1
v_call: TRBV7-9
cdr3_aa: CASSSGGTGVSYEQYF
cdr3_nt: TGTGCCAGCAGCTCAGGTGGGACAGGCGTCTCCTACGAGCAGTACTTC

clone_size: few
cdr3_length: 14
j_call: TRBJ2-3
d_call: -
v_call: TRBV7-2
cdr3_aa: CASSLAFQEDTQYF
cdr3_nt: TGTGCCAGCAGCTTAGCGTTCCAGGAAGATACGCAGTATTTT

clone_size: -
cdr3_length: 14
j_call: TRBJ1-4
d_call: -
v_call: TRBV30
cdr3_aa: CAWSYDATNEKLFF
cdr3_nt: TGTGCCTGGAGTTATGATGCAACTAATGAAAAACTGTTTTTT

clone_size: many
cdr3_length: 16
j_call: TRBJ2-5
d_call: TRBD1
v_call: TRBV7-2
cdr3_aa: CASSLEGTGGGETQYF
cdr3_nt: TGTGCCAGCAGCTTAGAAGGGACAGGGGGCGGTGAGACCCAGTACTTC

clone_size: -
cdr3_length: 14
j_call: TRBJ2-7
d_call: TRBD2
v_call: TRBV29-1
cdr3_aa: CSVGFLAGAYEQYF
cdr3_nt: TGCAGCGTTGGGTTCCTAGCGGGGGCCTACGAGCAGTACTTC

clone_size: -
cdr3_length: 15
j_call: TRBJ2-3
d_call: TRBD2
v_call: TRBV9
cdr3_aa: CASSVVAGGTDTQYF
cdr3_nt: TGTGCCAGCAGCGTAGTAGCGGGAGGTACAGATACGCAGTATTTT

clone_size: -
cdr3_length: 13
j_call: TRBJ2-3
d_call: TRBD1
v_call: TRBV5-1
cdr3_aa: CATRTGVTDTQYF
cdr3_nt: TGCGCCACCCGGACAGGGGTGACAGATACGCAGTATTTT

clone_size: -
cdr3_length: 16
j_call: TRBJ1-2
d_call: TRBD1
v_call: TRBV5-1
cdr3_aa: CASSLDGQGAPQGYTF
cdr3_nt: TGCGCCAGCAGCTTGGATGGACAGGGGGCCCCCCAAGGCTACACCTTC

clone_size: -
cdr3_length: 13
j_call: TRBJ1-1
d_call: -
v_call: TRBV6-5
cdr3_aa: CASSYPLGDEAFF
cdr3_nt: TGTGCCAGCAGTTACCCTTTAGGGGATGAAGCTTTCTTT

clone_size: few
cdr3_length: 14
j_call: TRBJ1-2
d_call: -
v_call: TRBV7-2
cdr3_aa: CASSLTLSDRRYTF
cdr3_nt: TGTGCCAGCAGCTTAACCCTCTCGGACAGACGCTACACCTTC

clone_size: few
cdr3_length: 17
j_call: TRBJ2-7
d_call: TRBD2
v_call: TRBV18
cdr3_aa: CASSPATGPLAGHEQYF
cdr3_nt: TGTGCCAGCTCACCGGCCACAGGTCCACTAGCGGGACACGAGCAGTACTTC

clone_size: once
cdr3_length: 14
j_call: TRBJ2-7
d_call: -
v_call: TRBV7-2
cdr3_aa: CASSLSGTSGEQYF
cdr3_nt: TGTGCCAGCAGCTTAAGCGGGACAAGCGGCGAGCAGTACTTC

clone_size: few
cdr3_length: 14
j_call: TRBJ1-2
d_call: -
v_call: TRBV7-2
cdr3_aa: CASSPRGPLYGYTF
cdr3_nt: TGTGCCAGCAGCCCCCGGGGTCCGCTCTATGGCTACACCTTC

clone_size: -
cdr3_length: 16
j_call: TRBJ1-3
d_call: TRBD1
v_call: TRBV29-1
cdr3_aa: CSVVGQGSRSGNTIYF
cdr3_nt: TGCAGCGTTGTGGGACAGGGTTCCCGCTCTGGAAACACCATATATTTT

clone_size: few
cdr3_length: 13
j_call: TRBJ2-4
d_call: -
v_call: TRBV12-3/TRBV12-4
cdr3_aa: CASSLVDSSIQYF
cdr3_nt: TGTGCCAGCAGTTTAGTTGACAGCAGTATTCAGTACTTC

clone_size: few
cdr3_length: 15
j_call: TRBJ2-5
d_call: -
v_call: TRBV9
cdr3_aa: CASSVGPFEGETQYF
cdr3_nt: TGTGCCAGCAGCGTAGGACCTTTTGAAGGAGAGACCCAGTACTTC

clone_size: -
cdr3_length: 18
j_call: TRBJ2-3
d_call: TRBD2
v_call: TRBV7-3
cdr3_aa: CASSRSGTSGRVADTQYF
cdr3_nt: TGTGCCAGCAGCAGATCCGGGACTAGCGGGAGAGTGGCAGATACGCAGTATTTT

clone_size: few
cdr3_length: 18
j_call: TRBJ2-6
d_call: -
v_call: TRBV5-6
cdr3_aa: CASSLRQTPMAGANVLTF
cdr3_nt: TGTGCCAGCAGCTTACGTCAGACCCCCATGGCCGGGGCCAACGTCCTGACTTTC

clone_size: once
cdr3_length: 16
j_call: TRBJ2-7
d_call: TRBD1
v_call: TRBV24-1
cdr3_aa: CATSERDRHPGAEQYF
cdr3_nt: TGTGCCACCAGTGAGAGGGACAGGCACCCAGGAGCCGAGCAGTACTTC

clone_size: few
cdr3_length: 13
j_call: TRBJ2-7
d_call: -
v_call: TRBV6-6
cdr3_aa: CASSTSGPKEQYF
cdr3_nt: TGTGCCAGCAGTACTTCAGGACCGAAGGAGCAGTACTTC

clone_size: -
cdr3_length: 13
j_call: TRBJ1-2
d_call: TRBD1
v_call: TRBV5-1
cdr3_aa: CASSEGTDYGYTF
cdr3_nt: TGCGCCAGCAGCGAAGGGACAGACTATGGCTACACCTTC

clone_size: -
cdr3_length: 18
j_call: TRBJ2-1
d_call: TRBD2
v_call: TRBV3-1
cdr3_aa: CASSQDGLAITRGNEQFF
cdr3_nt: TGTGCCAGCAGCCAAGATGGACTAGCGATCACGAGGGGGAATGAGCAGTTCTTC

clone_size: few
cdr3_length: 15
j_call: TRBJ1-1
d_call: -
v_call: TRBV9
cdr3_aa: CASSRYDDRRTEAFF
cdr3_nt: TGTGCCAGCAGCAGATACGACGACAGGAGAACTGAAGCTTTCTTT

clone_size: few
cdr3_length: 16
j_call: TRBJ2-1
d_call: -
v_call: TRBV7-8
cdr3_aa: CASSPPARGSYNEQFF
cdr3_nt: TGTGCCAGCAGCCCACCGGCGAGGGGCTCCTACAATGAGCAGTTCTTC

clone_size: few
cdr3_length: 14
j_call: TRBJ1-2
d_call: -
v_call: TRBV19
cdr3_aa: CASSIKAGGYGYTF
cdr3_nt: TGTGCCAGTAGTATCAAGGCCGGCGGCTATGGCTACACCTTC

clone_size: -
cdr3_length: 14
j_call: TRBJ1-1
d_call: -
v_call: TRBV30
cdr3_aa: CAWRTFRGLTEAFF
cdr3_nt: TGTGCCTGGAGGACCTTCCGGGGGCTGACTGAAGCTTTCTTT

clone_size: -
cdr3_length: 15
j_call: TRBJ2-3
d_call: -
v_call: TRBV19
cdr3_aa: CASNDEGWSTDTQYF
cdr3_nt: TGTGCCAGTAACGACGAGGGTTGGAGCACAGATACGCAGTATTTT

clone_size: -
cdr3_length: 16
j_call: TRBJ2-1
d_call: TRBD2
v_call: TRBV20-1
cdr3_aa: CSARRSGGGAPGEQFF
cdr3_nt: TGCAGTGCCCGCCGGAGCGGCGGGGGGGCCCCAGGTGAGCAGTTCTTC

clone_size: -
cdr3_length: 15
j_call: TRBJ2-1
d_call: -
v_call: TRBV4-1
cdr3_aa: CASSQEGLGTPAEFF
cdr3_nt: TGCGCCAGCAGCCAAGAAGGCTTAGGGACTCCGGCCGAGTTCTTC

clone_size: -
cdr3_length: 12
j_call: TRBJ2-1
d_call: -
v_call: TRBV2
cdr3_aa: CASSPTRNEQFF
cdr3_nt: TGTGCCAGCAGCCCCACACGGAATGAGCAGTTCTTC

clone_size: -
cdr3_length: 13
j_call: TRBJ2-2
d_call: -
v_call: TRBV5-4
cdr3_aa: CASSLWGGGELFF
cdr3_nt: TGTGCCAGCAGCTTGTGGGGTGGCGGGGAGCTGTTTTTT

clone_size: few
cdr3_length: 14
j_call: TRBJ1-1
d_call: TRBD1
v_call: TRBV12-3/TRBV12-4
cdr3_aa: CASSLGQAFTEAFF
cdr3_nt: TGTGCCAGCAGTCTAGGACAGGCCTTCACTGAAGCTTTCTTT

clone_size: few
cdr3_length: 14
j_call: TRBJ2-4
d_call: -
v_call: TRBV3-1
cdr3_aa: CASSQGSKASIQYF
cdr3_nt: TGTGCCAGCAGCCAAGGTAGTAAGGCAAGCATTCAGTACTTC

clone_size: -
cdr3_length: 16
j_call: TRBJ2-1
d_call: -
v_call: TRBV18
cdr3_aa: CASSPPLRTAYNEQFF
cdr3_nt: TGTGCCAGCTCACCACCGTTGCGGACGGCCTACAATGAGCAGTTCTTC

clone_size: -
cdr3_length: 14
j_call: TRBJ2-7
d_call: -
v_call: TRBV7-6
cdr3_aa: CASSDRRATHEQYF
cdr3_nt: TGTGCCAGCAGCGACCGCCGAGCGACTCACGAGCAGTACTTC

clone_size: few
cdr3_length: 20
j_call: TRBJ2-1
d_call: TRBD2
v_call: TRBV5-1
cdr3_aa: CASSMPGLAERRVTYNEQFF
cdr3_nt: TGCGCCAGCAGCATGCCGGGACTAGCGGAACGACGGGTAACCTACAATGAGCAGTTCTTC

clone_size: -
cdr3_length: 12
j_call: TRBJ1-2
d_call: -
v_call: TRBV29-1
cdr3_aa: CSVGGRHYGYTF
cdr3_nt: TGCAGCGTTGGGGGGCGACACTATGGCTACACCTTC

clone_size: few
cdr3_length: 14
j_call: TRBJ2-3
d_call: TRBD2
v_call: TRBV29-1
cdr3_aa: CSVVGGGVTDTQYF
cdr3_nt: TGCAGCGTCGTCGGGGGGGGTGTCACAGATACGCAGTATTTT

clone_size: few
cdr3_length: 16
j_call: TRBJ2-5
d_call: TRBD1
v_call: TRBV12-3/TRBV12-4
cdr3_aa: CASSLGDRTRKETQYF
cdr3_nt: TGTGCCAGCAGTTTAGGGGACAGGACCCGGAAAGAGACCCAGTACTTC

clone_size: few
cdr3_length: 16
j_call: TRBJ2-3
d_call: TRBD2
v_call: TRBV20-1
cdr3_aa: CSARLAGGAFTDTQYF
cdr3_nt: TGCAGTGCTAGGTTGGCGGGGGGTGCCTTCACAGATACGCAGTATTTT

clone_size: -
cdr3_length: 15
j_call: TRBJ2-5
d_call: -
v_call: TRBV4-3
cdr3_aa: CASSVRDWWQETQYF
cdr3_nt: TGCGCCAGCAGCGTACGGGATTGGTGGCAAGAGACCCAGTACTTC

clone_size: many
cdr3_length: 17
j_call: TRBJ1-3
d_call: -
v_call: TRBV18
cdr3_aa: CASSPTGGPNSGNTIYF
cdr3_nt: TGTGCCAGCTCACCGACAGGAGGACCAAACTCTGGAAACACCATATATTTT

clone_size: -
cdr3_length: 14
j_call: TRBJ1-1
d_call: -
v_call: TRBV5-1
cdr3_aa: CASSLEGVVGLAFF
cdr3_nt: TGCGCCAGCAGCTTGGAAGGTGTAGTTGGACTAGCTTTCTTT